The 23 T cell receptor beta chains below were found in one sample sequenced in a study of CD8+ T cells in alopecia areata (dated by TCRdb to between 2018 and 2020). Receptor libraries were prepared by the immunoSEQ multiplex PCR assay. RNA was extracted from all samples and reverse transcribed into cDNA as template for TCR sequencing. As stored in TCRdb, this immuneACCESS dataset retains in-frame rearrangements with V and J assigned. A fraction of the clones does not appear; measured against another copy, unresolved V genes explain less than half of the discrepancy, and the remainder lacks a known reason. The sample records over 85,000 clones, 35% to 45% of which are singletons. 0.79% of the sample goes to the ten largest clones. Sequenced material: CD4+ T cells sorted from blood. Receptors were obtained from a human donor with alopecia areata.

This sequence joins TRBV7-2 and TRBJ1-5; TRBD1 might be the D (6 bases). V lost 3 bases and J lost 6, with 12 bases in between. Germline lookup yields CDR1 SGHTA and CDR2 FQGNSA. The CDR3 runs 14 residues. CDR3: CASSFGTQGQPQHF. The CDR3 DNA follows: TGTGCCAGCAGCTTTGGGACACAAGGTCAGCCCCAGCATTTT.

The rearrangement uses TRBV6-5 and TRBJ2-2; 7 positions match TRBD1. This CDR3 spans 14 amino acids. Germline assignment: CDR1 MNHEY and CDR2 SVGAGI. V lost 7 bases to trimming and J lost 1 base; unmatched junction nucleotides: 3. Written as DNA, the CDR3 is TGTGCCAGCAAAGGACAGGTGAACACCGGGGAGCTGTTTTTT. This sequence encodes CASKGQVNTGELFF.

This clone came up a few times. This CDR3 reads CASSLVVGDPTDTQYF. The CDR3 bases are TGTGCCAGCAGCTTAGTCGTGGGTGATCCCACAGATACGCAGTATTTT. V is TRBV11-2 and J is TRBJ2-3, with D unclear. The CDR3 is 16 residues long. The V end lost 1 base, the J end lost 2 bases, and 13 bases lay between the germline ends. The V gene's germline CDR1 is SGHAT and CDR2 FQNNGV.

In this sample, this clone turned up once. The chain joins TRBV29-1 to TRBJ2-2, with 7 bases that match TRBD1. V was pared by 3 bases and J by 4 bases, with 5 bases of the junction left unmatched. CDR1 is SQVTM, CDR2 ANQGSEA, per germline. The length of the CDR3 is 14 residues. In nucleotides, the CDR3 is TGCAGCGTTGAGACAGGGAAGGGCACCGGGGAGCTGTTTTTT. Protein product: CSVETGKGTGELFF.

In this sample, this clone turned up once. The gene calls are TRBV2 and TRBJ2-5; D unresolved. V shed 4 bases and J shed 5 bases, with 5 bases lying between them. The CDR3 loop spans 11 amino acids. Germline values: CDR1 SNHLY, CDR2 FYNNEI. CDR3 sequence reads: CASSALETQYF. CDR3 DNA: TGTGCCAGCAGTGCCTTGGAGACCCAGTACTTC.

A few counts support this clone. The chain carries TRBV30 and TRBJ1-2; no definite D call. There are 14 residues in the CDR3. CDR1 is GTSNPN, CDR2 SVGIG, per germline (reference sequence). Between the trimmed V and J ends, which lost 0 bases and 4 bases, there was a span of 12 bases. The CDR3 sequence: CAWSVMSPSYGYTF. Written as DNA, the CDR3 is TGTGCCTGGAGTGTGATGTCACCGAGCTATGGCTACACCTTC.

The chain employs TRBV5-1 and TRBJ2-5; possibly TRBD1 or TRBD2 for D (5 bases each). Germline V CDR1 and CDR2: SGHRS, YFSETQ. The V gene lost 4 bases and the J gene lost 2 bases, with 15 bases spanning the gap. The CDR3 covers 15 residues. The CDR3 here is CASSRPPGPQETQYF. The CDR3 DNA follows: TGCGCCAGCAGCCGCCCCCCGGGGCCTCAAGAGACCCAGTACTTC. Together with reference TRBV5-1 and TRBJ2-5, the CDR3 gives the full variable domain: KAGVTQTPRYLIKTRGQQVTLSCSPISGHRSVSWYQQTPGQGLQFLFEYFSETQRNKGNFPGRFSGRQFSNSRSEMNVSTLELGDSALYLCASSRPPGPQETQYFGPGTRLLVL.

This clone was seen a handful of times. The chain recombines TRBV9 with TRBJ2-1, with D tentatively TRBD2 (6 bases). V gave up 4 bases and J gave up 9 bases, with 20 bases separating them. Germline V CDR1 and CDR2: SGDLS, YYNGEE. The CDR3 covers 15 residues. Here the CDR3 reads CASSPSSQGGGEQFF. CDR3 DNA: TGTGCCAGCAGCCCCTCTAGTCAGGGAGGAGGTGAGCAGTTCTTC.

The V call is TRBV20-1, the J call TRBJ2-7; D is uncertain. V lost 5 bases, J lost 2 bases, and 7 bases lay in between. The CDR3 sequence is 11 residues long. Germline CDR1 and CDR2: DFQATT and SNEGSKA (reference sequence). In DNA form, the CDR3 reads TGCAGTGCTGGGGTTACCTACGAGCAGTACTTC. Translated: CSAGVTYEQYF.

The J gene is TRBJ2-5, the V gene TRBV29-1; D not certain. Trimming cost V 3 bases and J 0 bases, with 14 bases left between them. This CDR3 has 15 amino acids. Looked up from germline, CDR1 is SQVTM and CDR2 is ANQGSEA. This CDR3 is CSVEGAVADQETQYF. CDR3 bases: TGCAGCGTTGAGGGTGCTGTTGCGGACCAAGAGACCCAGTACTTC.

The rearrangement links TRBV29-1 to TRBJ1-6; D might be TRBD1 (5 bases). Germline lookup yields CDR1 SQVTM and CDR2 ANQGSEA. This CDR3 is 14 amino acids long. V lost 6 bases, J lost 9 bases, and 18 bases lay in between. Here the CDR3 reads CSVDTGTGPSPLHF. In DNA, the CDR3 is TGCAGCGTCGATACCGGGACCGGACCTTCACCCCTCCACTTT.

The chain uses TRBV4-1 and TRBJ1-4; TRBD1 aligns across 8 bases. The CDR3 extends over 16 amino acids. J lost 7 bases, V lost 0 bases, and 7 bases had no gene match. Germline CDR1 and CDR2: MGHRA and YSYEKL. In DNA, the CDR3 is TGCGCCAGCAGCCAAGAAGGCAGGGGGCAATTTGAAAAACTGTTTTTT. Amino acids: CASSQEGRGQFEKLFF.

V and J are TRBV30 and TRBJ2-3, with unresolved D. The CDR3 is 13 amino acids. CDR1 is GTSNPN and CDR2 is SVGIG in the germline V gene (reference sequence). With 4 bases removed from V and 4 bases from J, the gap between germline ends came to 12 bases. CDR3 protein: CAWTRNMADTQYF. DNA of the CDR3: TGTGCCTGGACCCGCAACATGGCAGATACGCAGTATTTT.

This clone turned up a few times. J is TRBJ1-2 and V is TRBV29-1; D gene unclear. The CDR3 loop spans 13 amino acids. V was shortened by 3 bases and J by 5 bases, with 13 bases between the two germline ends. CDR1 is SQVTM and CDR2 is ANQGSEA in the germline V gene. The CDR3 DNA sequence: TGCAGCGTTGATTTGGATTCCCCATATGGCTACACCTTC. Its protein is CSVDLDSPYGYTF.

The gene calls are TRBV7-2 and TRBJ2-1; D remains unclear. The germline V gene has CDR1 SGHTA and CDR2 FQGNSA. V was shortened by 1 base and J by 1 base, with 11 bases between the two germline ends. This CDR3 contains 16 residues. CDR3 sequence: CASSLVFRISYNEQFF. Here the CDR3 DNA reads TGTGCCAGCAGCTTAGTGTTCAGGATATCCTACAATGAGCAGTTCTTC.

CDR3 DNA sequence: TGTGCCTGGAGTGTAAGGGAGTTGAGTGAGCAGTTCTTC. It translates to CAWSVRELSEQFF. The chain employs TRBV30 and TRBJ2-1; TRBD2 is a possible D gene (5 bases). This CDR3 contains 13 residues. Trimming left V 0 bases short and J 9 bases short, with 12 bases between. Germline V gene data show CDR1 as GTSNPN and CDR2 as SVGIG (reference sequence).

The chain is built from TRBV6-5 and TRBJ1-2; 8 bases agree with TRBD1. Losses at the gene ends were 5 bases for V and 3 bases for J; bases not matched to a gene: 2. In germline, CDR1 is MNHEY, CDR2 SVGAGI. This CDR3 has 13 amino acids. CDR3 nucleotides: TGTGCCAGCAGTGCGGACAGGGACTATGGCTACACCTTC. Protein product: CASSADRDYGYTF.

The count of this clone is one. The rearrangement joins TRBV30 to TRBJ2-2, with D perhaps matching TRBD1 (5 bases). V was cut by 0 bases and J by 5 bases, with 13 bases left in between. Germline CDR1 GTSNPN, CDR2 SVGIG (reference sequence). The CDR3 runs 15 residues. CDR3 sequence: CAWSVIRKGTGELFF. The DNA for the CDR3 is TGTGCCTGGAGTGTTATTCGGAAGGGGACCGGGGAGCTGTTTTTT.

The table lists this clone with a few counts. CDR3: CATSSRLAGGQRQYF. In nucleotides, the CDR3 is TGTGCCACCAGCAGCAGACTAGCGGGAGGGCAGAGGCAGTATTTT. J is TRBJ2-3 and V is TRBV15, with 14 bases that match TRBD2. After removal of 3 bases from V and 11 bases from J, the junction contained 7 bases not matched to a gene. Germline CDR1 is LNHNV and CDR2 is YYDKDF (reference sequence). The CDR3 totals 15 residues.

This clone was detected only a few times. In the same sample, other DNA sequences code for this CDR3. V and J are TRBV29-1 and TRBJ2-7, with 7 bases matching TRBD1. This CDR3 is built from 12 residues. Germline V gene sequence: CDR1 SQVTM, CDR2 ANQGSEA. With 4 bases clipped from V and 3 bases from J, the junction kept 3 bases outside the gene matches. The CDR3: CSVGDRVYEQYF. CDR3 nucleotides: TGCAGCGTTGGAGACAGGGTCTACGAGCAGTACTTC.

In its sample, this clone was seen a few times. This chain connects TRBV25-1 to TRBJ2-5; D may be TRBD1 (6 bases). The length of the CDR3 is 16 residues. Germline CDR1 is MGHDK and CDR2 is SYGVNS. With 5 bases removed from V and 5 bases from J, the gap between germline ends came to 21 bases. In DNA form, the CDR3 reads TGTGCCAGCAGTAACCCAACAGGGCCTCGTTCGGAGACCCAGTACTTC. It is translated as CASSNPTGPRSETQYF.

This clone turned up a few times. The rearrangement joins TRBV19 to TRBJ2-7; D is unresolved. Germline CDR1 reads LNHDA; CDR2 reads SQIVND (reference sequence). This CDR3 region has 13 residues. The DNA for the CDR3 is TGTGCAACCGCAGGCTCCCTTTTGGACGAGCAGTACTTC. Protein sequence: CATAGSLLDEQYF.

This clone was seen a few times. The chain carries TRBV29-1 and TRBJ2-1, with D perhaps matching TRBD1 (6 bases). The CDR3 sequence is 15 residues long. V was cut by 6 bases and J by 2 bases, with 17 bases left in between. Germline-derived CDR1 and CDR2 are SQVTM and ANQGSEA. The CDR3 loop is CSVKNRARTYNEQFF. The CDR3 region has the DNA TGCAGCGTGAAGAACAGGGCTAGGACCTACAATGAGCAGTTCTTC.